This T cell receptor (beta chain) was sequenced in a study of early T cells in non-severe SARS-CoV-2 infection. Study-level points and caveats: Private and CD4 specificities were missed by VDJdb matching, which favored anti-spike CD8 responses.

TCRdb re-called the 5' RACE reads through MiXCR, storing one row per CDR3 protein. The sample consists of tens of thousands of distinct CDR3 sequences, about 12% of them appearing once. The CDR3 sequence is 13 residues long. V lost 6 bases, J lost 4 bases, and 12 bases lay in between. The germline CDR1 and CDR2 sequences are MNHEY and SVGAGI. On this clonotype itself: Its matching antigen is unknown.

This clonotype originated in an adult who was a healthcare worker with PCR-confirmed SARS-CoV-2 infection or an uninfected control (not recorded which). Sequencing was performed on whole blood. V and J are TRBV6-5 and TRBJ1-2; D gene unclear. DNA for the CDR3: TGTGCCAGCAGGGCGTTCTTCAGCTATGGCTACACCTTC. Its translation is CASRAFFSYGYTF.